This passage covers 21 T cell receptor beta chains from one sample sequenced in a study of OX40 agonist ivuxolimab in advanced cancers. The library was made by the immunoSEQ multiplex PCR assay. The clones in this table, taken by TCRdb from immuneACCESS, are in-frame only. Not every clone is retained; where verified, under half of the shortfall comes from an unresolved V gene, and the cause of the rest is unknown. This sample holds around 150,000 clones; 90% were observed only once. Less than 1.1% of the sample goes to the ten largest clones. This specimen was CD4+ or CD8+ T cells sorted from blood, taken in a trial of the OX40 agonist ivuxolimab. The receptor set was obtained from an adult with an advanced solid tumor such as melanoma, head and neck, liver or kidney cancer.

V and J are TRBV7-2 and TRBJ2-1; D assignment may be TRBD1 or TRBD2 (7 bases each). Germline V gene data show CDR1 as SGHTA and CDR2 as FQGNSA. V was trimmed by 3 bases and J by 10 bases, leaving 19 bases between them. The CDR3 covers 15 residues. CDR3 in amino acids: CASSFQGGPPLEQFF. The CDR3 DNA reads TGTGCCAGCAGCTTCCAGGGGGGGCCTCCCCTAGAGCAGTTCTTC.

The chain employs TRBV12-5 and TRBJ2-2; unclear D gene. The CDR3 length is 14 residues. Deletions cut 1 base from V and 2 bases from J, with 5 bases between. Looked up from germline, CDR1 is LGHNT and CDR2 is FRNRAP. As DNA, the CDR3 is TGTGCTAGTGGTTTGGGGAGAAACACCGGGGAGCTGTTTTTT. Translation: CASGLGRNTGELFF.

V is TRBV6-5 and J is TRBJ2-1; no definite D call. The CDR3 totals 12 residues. CDR1 MNHEY and CDR2 SVGAGI come from the germline V gene. The germline V and J ends were trimmed by 5 bases and 8 bases, with 10 bases remaining between them. CDR3 in amino acids: CASSPPGDEQFF. In DNA, the CDR3 is TGTGCCAGCAGTCCACCGGGCGATGAGCAGTTCTTC.

The V gene is TRBV7-2, the J gene TRBJ2-5; D is unresolved. This CDR3 has 14 amino acids. The germline gives CDR1 SGHTA, CDR2 FQGNSA. The V end lost 4 bases, the J end lost 0 bases, and 9 bases lay between the germline ends. CDR3 sequence (DNA): TGTGCCAGCAGCTCAGCCGCGGACCAAGAGACCCAGTACTTC. It specifies CASSSAADQETQYF.

This clone appeared a few times. V gene TRBV14 combines with J gene TRBJ2-2; a possible D gene is TRBD1 (6 bases). Germline V gene data show CDR1 as SGHDN and CDR2 as FVKESK. The CDR3 has 16 amino acids. V was pared by 3 bases and J by 4 bases, with 15 bases between. Here the CDR3 DNA reads TGTGCCAGCAGCCACAAAAGGGCAGGGGTCACCGGGGAGCTGTTTTTT. It codes for CASSHKRAGVTGELFF.

This sequence joins TRBV5-1 and TRBJ1-1; the D gene is possibly TRBD1 (5 bases). Between the trimmed V and J ends, which lost 1 base and 0 bases, there was a span of 10 bases. Germline V lookup: CDR1 SGHRS, CDR2 YFSETQ. The CDR3 has 15 residues. CDR3 coding DNA: TGCGCCAGCAGCTTGATGTGGGACCTGAACACTGAAGCTTTCTTT. This translates into CASSLMWDLNTEAFF.

The gene calls are TRBV6-1 and TRBJ1-5; TRBD1 aligns across 10 bases. V was pared by 7 bases and J by 5 bases, with 5 bases of the junction left unmatched. Germline CDR1 reads MNHNS; CDR2 reads SASEGT. The CDR3 covers 14 residues. The CDR3 loop is CASIPGQGHQPQHF. The DNA of the CDR3 is TGTGCCAGCATTCCGGGACAGGGGCATCAGCCCCAGCATTTT.

This clone came up a few times. The chain carries TRBV28 and TRBJ1-3; perhaps TRBD1 as D (5 bases). The CDR3 consists of 14 residues. Trimming took 6 bases from V and 4 from J, leaving 13 bases between them. CDR1 is MDHEN and CDR2 is SYDVKM in the germline V gene. The CDR3 DNA follows: TGTGCCAGCAGCCCATCAGGGTACGGAAACACCATATATTTT. It codes for CASSPSGYGNTIYF.

In its sample, this clone was seen once. V gene TRBV28 combines with J gene TRBJ1-4; a weak D match, TRBD1 (6 bases). The V gene's germline CDR1 is MDHEN and CDR2 SYDVKM. Trimming left V 8 bases short and J 7 bases short, with 20 bases between. The CDR3 totals 15 residues. The CDR3 nucleotides are TGTGCCAGCCTCCTTAGGACAGCAATAATTGAAAAACTGTTTTTT. It specifies CASLLRTAIIEKLFF.

V and J are TRBV28 and TRBJ2-2, with 14 bases that match TRBD2. V lost 3 bases and J lost 6; bases outside the gene matches: 0. Per the germline V gene, CDR1 is MDHEN and CDR2 is SYDVKM. The CDR3 length is 15 residues. CDR3 DNA: TGTGCCAGCAGTTTGGGACTAGCGGGAGCCGGGGAGCTGTTTTTT. Its translation is CASSLGLAGAGELFF.

The chain recombines TRBV30 with TRBJ1-4, with TRBD1 identical over 9 bases. The germline V gene has CDR1 GTSNPN and CDR2 SVGIG (reference sequence). There are 14 residues in the CDR3. The junction had 1 base not matched to a gene; V was cut back by 3 bases and J by 2 bases. The chain's CDR3 is CAWRGTGTNEKLFF. Here the CDR3 DNA reads TGTGCCTGGAGAGGGACAGGGACTAATGAAAAACTGTTTTTT. Looking up the rest from reference TRBV30 and TRBJ1-4 gives the full variable domain: SQTIHQWPATLVQPVGSPLSLECTVEGTSNPNLYWYRQAAGRGLQLLFYSVGIGQISSEVPQNLSASRPQDRQFILSSKKLLLSDSGFYLCAWRGTGTNEKLFFGSGTQLSVL.

The chain is built from TRBV19 and TRBJ1-2, with D possibly matching TRBD1 (6 bases). Deletions cut 6 bases from V and 4 bases from J, with 15 bases between. There are 14 residues in the CDR3. CDR1 is LNHDA, CDR2 SQIVND, per germline (reference sequence). The CDR3 here is CASSSQAGAYGYTF. The CDR3 nucleotides read TGTGCCAGTAGCTCCCAGGCAGGGGCCTATGGCTACACCTTC.

V and J are TRBV5-4 and TRBJ2-7; unclear D gene. Germline V gives CDR1 SGHNT, CDR2 YYREEE (reference sequence). The CDR3 has 14 amino acids. V was shortened by 0 bases and J by 2 bases, with 9 bases between the two germline ends. The CDR3 spells CASSLARGTYEQYF. Here the CDR3 DNA reads TGTGCCAGCAGCTTGGCTCGCGGAACCTACGAGCAGTACTTC.

The chain carries TRBV7-3 and TRBJ1-1; 9 nucleotides line up with TRBD1. CDR3 length equals 16 residues. V dropped 5 bases and J dropped 5; count of bases not matched to a gene: 12. CDR1 and CDR2 (germline): SGHTA, FQGTGA. CDR3 coding DNA: TGTGCCAGCAGCCCCGGGGGGGGACAGGGAAGAACTGAAGCTTTCTTT. Its translation: CASSPGGGQGRTEAFF.

The chain couples TRBV7-5 to TRBJ1-5; whether TRBD1, the table's D call, matches the DNA was not checked. TRBV7-5 is a pseudogene. The CDR3 spans 14 residues. This CDR3 is CASSLGARNQPQHF. As DNA, the CDR3 is TGTGCCAGCAGCTTAGGGGCCAGAAATCAGCCCCAGCATTTT.

The chain employs TRBV5-1 and TRBJ2-1; D remains ambiguous. This CDR3 is 13 amino acids long. Trimming shortened V by 0 bases and J by 4 bases, and 5 bases separated the two germline ends. Germline CDR1 SGHRS, CDR2 YFSETQ. The CDR3 is CASSLGLYNEQFF. Written as DNA, the CDR3 is TGCGCCAGCAGCTTGGGACTTTACAATGAGCAGTTCTTC.

The V and J genes are TRBV2 and TRBJ2-7; D gene unclear. The CDR3 runs to 8 residues. Germline assignment: CDR1 SNHLY and CDR2 FYNNEI. V was trimmed by 6 bases and J by 6 bases, leaving 0 bases between them. CDR3 DNA: TGTGCCAGCAGCGAGCAGTACTTC. Protein: CASSEQYF.

The CDR3 sequence: CASSSAGPLDEQYF. For the CDR3, the DNA is TGCGCCAGCAGCTCCGCGGGGCCCTTGGACGAGCAGTACTTC. The rearrangement joins TRBV5-1 to TRBJ2-7; the D gene is possibly TRBD2 (6 bases). V was trimmed by 3 bases and J by 5 bases, leaving 15 bases between them. The CDR3 runs to 14 residues. Per the germline V gene, CDR1 is SGHRS and CDR2 is YFSETQ. Using reference TRBV5-1 and TRBJ2-7 for the parts outside the CDR3, the full variable domain is KAGVTQTPRYLIKTRGQQVTLSCSPISGHRSVSWYQQTPGQGLQFLFEYFSETQRNKGNFPGRFSGRQFSNSRSEMNVSTLELGDSALYLCASSSAGPLDEQYFGPGTRLTVT.

The chain employs TRBV7-8 and TRBJ2-3, with 10 bases matching TRBD2. The CDR3 is 17 residues long. V shed 5 bases, J shed 6 bases, and the junction held 14 bases outside the gene matches. The germline gives CDR1 SGHVS, CDR2 FQNEAQ. The CDR3 loop is CASSPLGAGGPGDTQYF. In nucleotides, the CDR3 is TGTGCCAGCAGCCCTCTAGGAGCGGGAGGGCCTGGGGATACGCAGTATTTT.

This sequence joins TRBV10-1 and TRBJ2-7, with D possibly TRBD2 on 5 matching bases. V lost 2 bases, J lost 1 base, and 9 bases lay in between. Looked up from germline, CDR1 is WNHNN and CDR2 is SYGVQD (reference sequence). The CDR3 runs 14 residues. CDR3 nucleotide sequence: TGCGCCAGCAGTGAGAGACGGGGATCCTACGAGCAGTACTTC. Translated: CASSERRGSYEQYF.

The rearrangement joins TRBV5-1 to TRBJ2-2; 8 nucleotides align to TRBD1. Per germline, CDR1 SGHRS and CDR2 YFSETQ. V was pared by 4 bases and J by 6 bases, with 5 bases of the junction left unmatched. The CDR3 totals 14 residues. The CDR3: CASSVDREPGELFF. Here the CDR3 DNA reads TGCGCCAGCAGCGTGGACAGGGAGCCCGGGGAGCTGTTTTTT.